One sample yielded the 11 T cell receptor beta chains listed below, sequenced in a study of blood T cell repertoires in COVID-19. Repertoires were generated with immunoSEQ multiplex PCR, while TCRdb's copy carries only in-frame clones and drops some. The table includes around 300,000 clones, approximately 86% detected once. The material sequenced was peripheral blood. These receptors were taken from a woman between 50 and 59 years old with active or convalescent COVID-19.

The genes are TRBV5-5 and TRBJ1-1; the D is unclear. V lost 3 bases to trimming and J lost 7 bases, with 16 bases between them. This CDR3 contains 14 residues. Germline CDR1 SGHKS, CDR2 YYEKEE (reference sequence). The CDR3 DNA is TGTGCCAGCAGCTGGGCTTGGCAGTCAGGTGAAGCTTTCTTT. It codes for CASSWAWQSGEAFF.

The chain carries TRBV2 and TRBJ1-1; D gene ambiguous. This CDR3 spans 13 amino acids. V lost 3 bases and J 1 base, leaving 6 bases between the germline ends. From germline, CDR1 is SNHLY and CDR2 FYNNEI. The CDR3 loop reads CASSDMSNTEAFF. For the CDR3, the DNA is TGTGCCAGCAGTGACATGTCGAACACTGAAGCTTTCTTT.

CDR3 amino acids: CASSGRGISNQPQHF. The CDR3 region has the DNA TGTGCCAGCAGTGGGCGGGGAATTAGCAATCAGCCCCAGCATTTT. This chain joins TRBV2 and TRBJ1-5, with unresolved D. V was shortened by 4 bases and J by 0 bases, with 10 bases between the two germline ends. The germline CDR1 and CDR2 sequences are SNHLY and FYNNEI. The CDR3 runs 15 residues.

The chain joins TRBV5-1 to TRBJ1-4, with no clear D. The CDR3 sequence is 13 residues long. V lost 8 bases and J 0 bases, leaving 8 bases between the germline ends. Germline V gene sequence: CDR1 SGHRS, CDR2 YFSETQ. The CDR3 region has the DNA TGCGCCAGTAGAGTTGCAACTAATGAAAAACTGTTTTTT. This translates into CASRVATNEKLFF.

The chain couples TRBV11-2 to TRBJ1-1; D ambiguous. This CDR3 comprises 15 residues. Germline CDR1 is SGHAT and CDR2 is FQNNGV. Trimming left V 1 base short and J 2 bases short, with 11 bases between. The CDR3 reads CASSLVVAVNTEAFF. The CDR3 bases are TGTGCCAGCAGCTTAGTCGTGGCAGTAAACACTGAAGCTTTCTTT.

About this clone: The sample has other DNA sequences that encode this CDR3 too. The rearrangement links TRBV7-3 to TRBJ2-3; TRBD1 matches 7 bases. Unmatched junction bases numbered 2, after V lost 4 bases and J lost 4 bases. Germline CDR1 SGHTA, CDR2 FQGTGA. This CDR3 is 13 amino acids long. The CDR3 DNA reads as TGTGCCAGCAGCTCCGGACAGGCAGATACGCAGTATTTT. Its translation is CASSSGQADTQYF.

V and J are TRBV11-2 and TRBJ2-3; 11 nucleotides match TRBD2. Germline V gene data show CDR1 as SGHAT and CDR2 as FQNNGV. Germline trimming cut 2 bases from V and 0 bases from J; bases unmatched to any gene: 4. The CDR3 runs 17 residues. The chain's CDR3 is CASSLYRTSGSTDTQYF. The CDR3, as DNA: TGTGCCAGCAGCTTATACCGGACTAGCGGGAGCACAGATACGCAGTATTTT.

The chain is built from TRBV5-1 and TRBJ2-6, with 9 bases that match TRBD2. Per germline, CDR1 SGHRS and CDR2 YFSETQ. V shed 5 bases, J shed 0 bases, and the junction held 9 bases outside the gene matches. The CDR3 is made up of 18 amino acids. CDR3: CASRPGLAPNSGANVLTF. In nucleotides, the CDR3 is TGCGCCAGCAGGCCCGGACTAGCGCCCAACTCTGGGGCCAACGTCCTGACTTTC.

The chain combines TRBV5-8 with TRBJ2-3; D possibly corresponds to TRBD2 (5 bases). The CDR3 totals 14 residues. The germline CDR1 and CDR2 sequences are SGHTS and YDEGEE. The V gene lost 10 bases and the J gene lost 4 bases, with 19 bases spanning the gap. The CDR3, as DNA: TGTGCCGGCTATACTTCAGCCGGGGCAGATACGCAGTATTTT. It is translated as CAGYTSAGADTQYF. The full variable domain, with the rest looked up from reference TRBV5-8 and TRBJ2-3, is EAGVTQSPTHLIKTRGQQATLRCSPISGHTSVYWYQQALGLGLQFLLWYDEGEERNRGNFPPRFSGRQFPNYSSELNVNALELEDSALYLCAGYTSAGADTQYFGPGTRLTVL.

Only a few counts were recorded for this clone. The V and J genes are TRBV5-1 and TRBJ2-3, with D perhaps TRBD2 (6 bases). V gave up 4 bases and J gave up 6 bases, with 15 bases separating them. This CDR3 region has 14 residues. Germline assignment: CDR1 SGHRS and CDR2 YFSETQ. The CDR3 reads CASSSRDSGDTQYF. The CDR3 coding sequence is TGCGCCAGCAGCAGCCGGGACTCCGGGGATACGCAGTATTTT.

There are a few counts of this clone. The V and J genes are TRBV7-3 and TRBJ2-7, with 8 nucleotides matching TRBD2. The CDR3 is 13 amino acids. Trimming took 6 bases from V and 7 from J; bases not matched to a gene: 8. Germline V gene data show CDR1 as SGHTA and CDR2 as FQGTGA. CDR3 nucleotide sequence: TGTGCCAGCAGTCTCGGACTAGCCGGGGAGCAGTACTTC. It encodes CASSLGLAGEQYF. The full variable domain, in which reference TRBV7-3 and TRBJ2-7 provide the parts outside the CDR3, is GAGVSQTPSNKVTEKGKYVELRCDPISGHTALYWYRQSLGQGPEFLIYFQGTGAADDSGLPNDRFFAVRPEGSVSTLKIQRTERGDSAVYLCASSLGLAGEQYFGPGTRLTVT.